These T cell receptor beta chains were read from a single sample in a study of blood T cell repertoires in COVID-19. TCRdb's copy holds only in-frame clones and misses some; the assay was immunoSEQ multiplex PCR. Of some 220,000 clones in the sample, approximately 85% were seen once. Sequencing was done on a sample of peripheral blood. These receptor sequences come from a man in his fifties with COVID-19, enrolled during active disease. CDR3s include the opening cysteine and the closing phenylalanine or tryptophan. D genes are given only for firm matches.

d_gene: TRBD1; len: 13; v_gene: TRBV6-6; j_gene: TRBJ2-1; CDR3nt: TGTGCCAGCAGTTACGGGACAGACAATGAGCAGTTCTTC; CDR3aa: CASSYGTDNEQFF
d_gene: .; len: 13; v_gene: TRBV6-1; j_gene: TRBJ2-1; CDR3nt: TGTGCCAGCAGTAGGACTGGCTACAATGAGCAGTTCTTC; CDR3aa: CASSRTGYNEQFF
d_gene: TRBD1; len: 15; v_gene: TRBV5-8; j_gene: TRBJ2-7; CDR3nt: TGTGCCAGCAGCTCCGGCCGGGACAGGGTCAACGAGCAGTACTTC; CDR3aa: CASSSGRDRVNEQYF
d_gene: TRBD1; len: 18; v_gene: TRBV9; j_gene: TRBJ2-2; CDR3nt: TGTGCCAGCAGCACACGGGACAGGGGAGCTCTGATCACCGGGGAGCTGTTTTTT; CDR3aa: CASSTRDRGALITGELFF
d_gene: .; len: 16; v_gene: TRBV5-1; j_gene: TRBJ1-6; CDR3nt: TGCGCCAGCAGCCCCTCTCCCGGTATCTATAATTCACCCCTCCACTTT; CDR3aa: CASSPSPGIYNSPLHF
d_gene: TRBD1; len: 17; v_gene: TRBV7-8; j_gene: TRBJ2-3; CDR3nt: TGTGCCAGCAGCCCACCCCCCGGGGACAGAAGCACAGATACGCAGTATTTT; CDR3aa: CASSPPPGDRSTDTQYF
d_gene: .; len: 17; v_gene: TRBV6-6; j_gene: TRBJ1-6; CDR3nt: TGTGCCAGCAGTCCCTCGGAGCACCACGGATCGTATTCACCCCTCCACTTT; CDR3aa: CASSPSEHHGSYSPLHF
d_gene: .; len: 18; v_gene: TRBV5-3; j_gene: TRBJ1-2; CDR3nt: TGTGCCAGAAGCTTGTGGGATCCGACAGGAAGCCATGCCTATGGCTACACCTTC; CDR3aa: CARSLWDPTGSHAYGYTF
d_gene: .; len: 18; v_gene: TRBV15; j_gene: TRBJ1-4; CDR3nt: TGTGCCACCAGCAGTGACTTCGGGCTCCGAGGGTCAGATGAAAAACTGTTTTTT; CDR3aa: CATSSDFGLRGSDEKLFF
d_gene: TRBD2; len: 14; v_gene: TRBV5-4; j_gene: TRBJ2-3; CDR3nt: TGTGCCAGCCTAGCGGGGGGGATAACAGATACGCAGTATTTT; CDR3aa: CASLAGGITDTQYF
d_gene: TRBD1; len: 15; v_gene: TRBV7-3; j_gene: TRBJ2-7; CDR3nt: TGTGCCAGCAGCTCCGACAGGGGCTATCGGTACGAGCAGTACTTC; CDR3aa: CASSSDRGYRYEQYF
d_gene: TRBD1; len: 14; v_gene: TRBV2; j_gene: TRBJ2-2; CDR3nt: TGTGCCAGCAGTGAGGCCCAGGGGGTCGGGGAGCTGTTTTTT; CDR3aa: CASSEAQGVGELFF
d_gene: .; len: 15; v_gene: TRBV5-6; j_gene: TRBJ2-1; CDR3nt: TGTGCCAGCAGCTTGCGGCAGGGAAGTTGGAATGAGCAGTTCTTC; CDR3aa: CASSLRQGSWNEQFF
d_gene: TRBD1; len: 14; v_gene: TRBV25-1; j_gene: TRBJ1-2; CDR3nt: TGTGCCAGCAGTGAGACAGACAGGGCCTATGGCTACACCTTC; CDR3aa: CASSETDRAYGYTF
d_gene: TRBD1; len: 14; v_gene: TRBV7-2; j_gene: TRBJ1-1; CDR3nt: TGTGCCAGCAGCGTAACAGGGGGCAGGGATGAAGCTTTCTTT; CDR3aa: CASSVTGGRDEAFF